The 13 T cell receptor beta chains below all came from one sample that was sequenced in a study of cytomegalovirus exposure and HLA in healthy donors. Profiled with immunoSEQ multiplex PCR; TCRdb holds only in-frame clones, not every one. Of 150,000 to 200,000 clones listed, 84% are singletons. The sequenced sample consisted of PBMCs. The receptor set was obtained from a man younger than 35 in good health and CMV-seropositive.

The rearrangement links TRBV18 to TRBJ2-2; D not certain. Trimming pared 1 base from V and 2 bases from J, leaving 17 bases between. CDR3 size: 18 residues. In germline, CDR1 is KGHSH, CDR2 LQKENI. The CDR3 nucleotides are TGTGCCAGCTCACCACAGATCAAAGGTCAGGTAAACACCGGGGAGCTGTTTTTT. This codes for CASSPQIKGQVNTGELFF.

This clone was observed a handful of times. The CDR3 nucleotides are TGTGCCAGCGACTCGGACAGGGAGGGAAAGTACGAGCAGTACTTC. The encoded protein is CASDSDREGKYEQYF. The rearrangement joins TRBV7-7 to TRBJ2-7, with D possibly matching TRBD1 (8 bases). The CDR3 runs to 15 residues. The V and J ends lost 8 bases and 4 bases respectively, with 21 bases between them. The germline V gene encodes CDR1 SSHAT and CDR2 FNYEAQ (reference sequence).

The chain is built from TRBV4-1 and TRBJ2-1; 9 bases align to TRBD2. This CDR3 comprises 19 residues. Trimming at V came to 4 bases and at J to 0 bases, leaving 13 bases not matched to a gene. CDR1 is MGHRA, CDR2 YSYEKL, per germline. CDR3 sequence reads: CASSPSRLAGPSSYNEQFF. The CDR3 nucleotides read TGCGCCAGCAGCCCCTCCCGGCTAGCGGGACCGAGCTCCTACAATGAGCAGTTCTTC.

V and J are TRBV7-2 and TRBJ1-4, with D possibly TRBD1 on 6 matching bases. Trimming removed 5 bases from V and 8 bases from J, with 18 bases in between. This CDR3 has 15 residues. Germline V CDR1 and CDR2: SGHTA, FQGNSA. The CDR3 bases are TGTGCCAGCAGCATATCCGGGACAAGAAGGGAAAAACTGTTTTTT. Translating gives CASSISGTRREKLFF. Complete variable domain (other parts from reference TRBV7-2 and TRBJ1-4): GAGVSQSPSNKVTEKGKDVELRCDPISGHTALYWYRQSLGQGLEFLIYFQGNSAPDKSGLPSDRFSAERTGGSVSTLTIQRTQQEDSAVYLCASSISGTRREKLFFGSGTQLSVL.

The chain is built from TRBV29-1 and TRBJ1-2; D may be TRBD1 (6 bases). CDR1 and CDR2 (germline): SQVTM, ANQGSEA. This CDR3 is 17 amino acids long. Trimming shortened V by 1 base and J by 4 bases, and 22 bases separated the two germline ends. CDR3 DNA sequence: TGCAGCGTTGAAGCCTCTCGGGGGGCATCAGCCGGCTATGGCTACACCTTC. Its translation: CSVEASRGASAGYGYTF.

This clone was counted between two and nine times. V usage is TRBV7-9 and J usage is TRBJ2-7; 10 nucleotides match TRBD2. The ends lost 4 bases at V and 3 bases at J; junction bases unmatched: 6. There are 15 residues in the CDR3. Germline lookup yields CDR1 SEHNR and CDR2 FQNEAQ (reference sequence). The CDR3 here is CASSSNSGRIYEQYF. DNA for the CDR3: TGTGCCAGCAGCTCTAATAGCGGGAGGATCTACGAGCAGTACTTC.

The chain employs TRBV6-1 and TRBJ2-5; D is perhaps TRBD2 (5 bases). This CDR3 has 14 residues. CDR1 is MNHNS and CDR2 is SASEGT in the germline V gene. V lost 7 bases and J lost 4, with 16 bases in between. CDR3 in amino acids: CASTLGLSSETQYF. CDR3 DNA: TGTGCCAGCACTTTAGGACTCAGCTCAGAGACCCAGTACTTC.

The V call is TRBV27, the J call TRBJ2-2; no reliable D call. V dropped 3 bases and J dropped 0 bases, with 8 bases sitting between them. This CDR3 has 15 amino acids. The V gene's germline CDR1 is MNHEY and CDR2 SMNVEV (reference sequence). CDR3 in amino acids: CASSFRRTNTGELFF. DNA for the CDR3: TGTGCCAGCAGTTTTCGGAGAACGAACACCGGGGAGCTGTTTTTT.

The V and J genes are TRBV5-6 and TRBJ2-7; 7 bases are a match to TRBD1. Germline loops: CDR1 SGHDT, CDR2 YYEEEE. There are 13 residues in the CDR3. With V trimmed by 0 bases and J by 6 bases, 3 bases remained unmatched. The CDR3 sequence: CASSLGTGAEQYF. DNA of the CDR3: TGTGCCAGCAGCTTGGGGACAGGTGCCGAGCAGTACTTC.

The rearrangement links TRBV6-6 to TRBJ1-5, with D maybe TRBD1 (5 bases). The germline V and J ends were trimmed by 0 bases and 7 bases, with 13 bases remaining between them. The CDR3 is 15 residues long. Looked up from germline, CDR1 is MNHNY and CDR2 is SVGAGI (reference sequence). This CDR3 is CASSYSSAGRQPQHF. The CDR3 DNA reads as TGTGCCAGCAGTTACTCTTCGGCAGGGAGGCAGCCCCAGCATTTT.

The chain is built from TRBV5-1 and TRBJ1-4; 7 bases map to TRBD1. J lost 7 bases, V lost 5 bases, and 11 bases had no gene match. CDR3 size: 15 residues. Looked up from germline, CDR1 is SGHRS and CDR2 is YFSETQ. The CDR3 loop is CASRTQGRGGEKLFF. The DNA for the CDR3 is TGCGCCAGCAGAACACAGGGGCGAGGTGGTGAAAAACTGTTTTTT. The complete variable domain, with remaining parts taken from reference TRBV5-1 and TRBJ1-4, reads KAGVTQTPRYLIKTRGQQVTLSCSPISGHRSVSWYQQTPGQGLQFLFEYFSETQRNKGNFPGRFSGRQFSNSRSEMNVSTLELGDSALYLCASRTQGRGGEKLFFGSGTQLSVL.

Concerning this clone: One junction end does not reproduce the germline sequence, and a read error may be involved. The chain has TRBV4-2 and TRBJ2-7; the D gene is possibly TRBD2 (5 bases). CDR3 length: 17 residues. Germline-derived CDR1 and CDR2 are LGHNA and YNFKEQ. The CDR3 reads CASSQVFSDLTSHEQYF. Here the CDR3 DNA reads TGTGCCAGCAGCCAAGTTTTTTCGGACTTGACCTCCCACGAGCAGTACTTC.

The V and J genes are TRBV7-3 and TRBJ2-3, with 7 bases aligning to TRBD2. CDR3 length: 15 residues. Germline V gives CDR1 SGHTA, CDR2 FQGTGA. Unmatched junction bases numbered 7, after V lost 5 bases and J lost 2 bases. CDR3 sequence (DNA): TGTGCCAGCAGCCCCTCAGCGGGGCTCACAGATACGCAGTATTTT. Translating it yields CASSPSAGLTDTQYF. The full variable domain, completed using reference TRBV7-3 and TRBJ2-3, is GAGVSQTPSNKVTEKGKYVELRCDPISGHTALYWYRQSLGQGPEFLIYFQGTGAADDSGLPNDRFFAVRPEGSVSTLKIQRTERGDSAVYLCASSPSAGLTDTQYFGPGTRLTVL.